This TCR beta chain was identified in a study of cytomegalovirus exposure and HLA in healthy donors. Primers for the PCR totalled 60 Vbeta and 13 Jbeta. The assay was immunoSEQ multiplex PCR, and TCRdb's table has in-frame clones only and misses some. The sample consists of roughly 100,000 clones, around 72% of them appearing once. Whole-study findings and limits: It was in a later analysis that TCR association rates were seen to vary by HLA locus, highest for DRB1 and lowest for HLA-C.

V shed 4 bases, J shed 2 bases, and the junction held 7 bases outside the gene matches. CDR1 is SGHTA and CDR2 is FQGNSA in the germline V gene. The CDR3 spans 15 residues. A note on this clone: As yet, its antigen is unknown.

Input material: PBMCs. The sequence was obtained from a man younger than 40 in good health and CMV-seronegative. The J gene is TRBJ2-7, the V gene TRBV7-2; TRBD1 aligns across 8 bases. Written as DNA, the CDR3 is TGTGCCAGCAGCTACGGGACAGGACAAACCTACGAGCAGTACTTC. The encoded protein is CASSYGTGQTYEQYF.